Below, 2 T cell receptor beta chains from the same sample are listed, as sequenced in a study of shared clonotypes between healthy human individuals. Using immunoSEQ multiplex PCR, the repertoire was profiled, and TCRdb retains in-frame clones only, with some absent. The sample has approximately 2.5 million clones, around 94% seen once. The material sequenced was naive CD4+ T cells sorted from blood. Subset of the sample: CD45RA+ positively selected. These receptors all come from a man aged 18 to 30 in good health.

The chain carries TRBV18 and TRBJ2-3; perhaps TRBD1 as D (6 bases). CDR3 length: 15 residues. The germline V gene has CDR1 KGHSH and CDR2 LQKENI. The ends were cut back, 4 bases at V and 2 bases at J, with 13 bases in the middle. CDR3 DNA sequence: TGTGCCAGCTCACGGAAACAGGGTATCACAGATACGCAGTATTTT. It encodes CASSRKQGITDTQYF.

With regard to this clone: Other nucleotide sequences in the sample specify the same CDR3. The rearrangement joins TRBV9 to TRBJ2-1; 9 nucleotides agree with TRBD2. CDR1 is SGDLS and CDR2 is YYNGEE in the germline V gene. CDR3 size: 16 residues. After removal of 0 bases from V and 2 bases from J, the junction contained 3 bases not matched to a gene. CDR3 sequence (DNA): TGTGCCAGCAGCGTAGGAGCGGGGGGTACCTACAATGAGCAGTTCTTC. It codes for CASSVGAGGTYNEQFF. Variable domain in full (rest from reference TRBV9 and TRBJ2-1): DSGVTQTPKHLITATGQRVTLRCSPRSGDLSVYWYQQSLDQGLQFLIQYYNGEERAKGNILERFSAQQFPDLHSELNLSSLELGDSALYFCASSVGAGGTYNEQFFGPGTRLTVL.